One and the same sample provided the 11 T cell receptor beta chains below, sequenced in a study of cytomegalovirus exposure and HLA in healthy donors. PCR amplification relied on 60 Vbeta primers (plus 13 Jbeta primers). TCRdb's copy holds only in-frame clones and misses some; the assay was immunoSEQ multiplex PCR. This sample has some 180,000 clones, with around four fifths found just once. The sequencing sample was made of PBMCs. These receptor sequences come from a man aged 40-50 years in good health and CMV-seropositive.

The J gene is TRBJ2-7, the V gene TRBV27; weak D call: TRBD1 (6 bases). The CDR3 has 14 amino acids. CDR1 is MNHEY, CDR2 SMNVEV, per germline (reference sequence). Trimming stripped 2 bases from V and 3 bases from J, with 11 bases between. The CDR3, as DNA: TGTGCCAGCAGTTTAAGACAGGCAGACTACGAGCAGTACTTC. Translated: CASSLRQADYEQYF.

The sample holds one count of this clone. The rearrangement joins TRBV9 to TRBJ2-3, with 9 bases matching TRBD2. In germline, CDR1 is SGDLS, CDR2 YYNGEE. V shed 4 bases and J 2 bases; nucleotides not matched to a gene: 8. CDR3 length: 16 amino acids. The CDR3 here is CASSTIAGVNTDTQYF. DNA of the CDR3: TGTGCCAGCAGCACAATAGCGGGAGTGAACACAGATACGCAGTATTTT.

The V gene is TRBV29-1, the J gene TRBJ1-2; the D gene is possibly TRBD1 (6 bases). The CDR3 spans 12 residues. Looked up from germline, CDR1 is SQVTM and CDR2 is ANQGSEA. V dropped 4 bases and J dropped 4 bases, with 10 bases sitting between them. CDR3 coding DNA: TGCAGCGTTGTGCAGGGGAGCTATGGCTACACCTTC. Its translation is CSVVQGSYGYTF.

This clone was observed a single time. The CDR3 bases are TGTGCCTGGAGTGTACTGGGGGGAAATTCACCCCTCCACTTT. The encoded protein is CAWSVLGGNSPLHF. The chain recombines TRBV30 with TRBJ1-6; D is possibly TRBD1 (5 bases). The CDR3 sequence is 14 residues long. CDR1 and CDR2 (germline): GTSNPN, SVGIG (reference sequence). V was pared by 0 bases and J by 7 bases, with 10 bases between.

In this sample, this clone turned up once. This rearrangement joins TRBV6-5 to TRBJ1-1; possible D gene TRBD1, 6 bases. Trimming took off 8 bases at V and 4 bases at J, with 14 bases between the two ends. The germline gives CDR1 MNHEY, CDR2 SVGAGI. CDR3 length equals 13 residues. The CDR3 protein is CASGYREGTEAFF. CDR3 nucleotides: TGTGCCAGCGGGTACAGGGAGGGCACTGAAGCTTTCTTT.

The genes are TRBV7-9 and TRBJ2-7; D is possibly TRBD2 (5 bases). The CDR3 has 13 residues. Trimming pared 5 bases from V and 3 bases from J, leaving 11 bases between. Germline V CDR1 and CDR2: SEHNR, FQNEAQ (reference sequence). CDR3 region: CASSREGGYEQYF. The DNA of the CDR3 is TGTGCCAGCAGCCGAGAAGGAGGCTACGAGCAGTACTTC.

This rearrangement joins TRBV27 to TRBJ1-2; 7 bases agree with TRBD1. Germline loops: CDR1 MNHEY, CDR2 SMNVEV (reference sequence). The CDR3 is 13 residues long. The ends lost 5 bases at V and 5 bases at J; junction bases unmatched: 5. CDR3 nucleotide sequence: TGTGCCAGCAGTCCCCGGGACAGTTATGGCTACACCTTC. The encoded protein is CASSPRDSYGYTF.

V usage is TRBV25-1 and J usage is TRBJ2-5; 7 nucleotides match TRBD2. The tail of the sequence fits TRBJ2-7 better, so the J call may be wrong. Germline V lookup: CDR1 MGHDK, CDR2 SYGVNS. There are 16 residues in the CDR3. The CDR3 region has the DNA TGTGCCAGCAGTGAATTGGGAAAGGGAGGGTCGGGCGAGCAGTACTTC. Amino acids: CASSELGKGGSGEQYF.

V usage is TRBV12-5 and J usage is TRBJ2-5; 13 nucleotides line up with TRBD2. The V gene's germline CDR1 is LGHNT and CDR2 FRNRAP. This CDR3 is built from 15 residues. V shed 5 bases and J 3 bases; nucleotides not matched to a gene: 3. In DNA, the CDR3 is TGTGCTAGTGGTCCAGGACTAGCGGGGGAAGAGACCCAGTACTTC. It translates to CASGPGLAGEETQYF.

The chain has TRBV10-3 and TRBJ2-3, with 8 bases aligning to TRBD1. Germline loops: CDR1 ENHRY, CDR2 SYGVKD. This CDR3 contains 14 residues. The V gene end was trimmed by 6 bases and the J gene end by 4 bases; junction bases not matched to a gene: 6. The CDR3 DNA is TGTGCCATCAGGTCCGACAGGGGCGCAGATACGCAGTATTTT. Translated: CAIRSDRGADTQYF.

This sequence joins TRBV19 and TRBJ1-2; the match to TRBD1 covers 7 bases. CDR3 size: 15 residues. CDR1 and CDR2 (germline): LNHDA, SQIVND (reference sequence). The V segment lost 3 bases and the J segment 2 bases; nucleotides outside the gene matches: 6. The CDR3 bases are TGTGCCAGTAGTATCTGGGACAGTATCAACTATGGCTACACCTTC. Translating gives CASSIWDSINYGYTF.